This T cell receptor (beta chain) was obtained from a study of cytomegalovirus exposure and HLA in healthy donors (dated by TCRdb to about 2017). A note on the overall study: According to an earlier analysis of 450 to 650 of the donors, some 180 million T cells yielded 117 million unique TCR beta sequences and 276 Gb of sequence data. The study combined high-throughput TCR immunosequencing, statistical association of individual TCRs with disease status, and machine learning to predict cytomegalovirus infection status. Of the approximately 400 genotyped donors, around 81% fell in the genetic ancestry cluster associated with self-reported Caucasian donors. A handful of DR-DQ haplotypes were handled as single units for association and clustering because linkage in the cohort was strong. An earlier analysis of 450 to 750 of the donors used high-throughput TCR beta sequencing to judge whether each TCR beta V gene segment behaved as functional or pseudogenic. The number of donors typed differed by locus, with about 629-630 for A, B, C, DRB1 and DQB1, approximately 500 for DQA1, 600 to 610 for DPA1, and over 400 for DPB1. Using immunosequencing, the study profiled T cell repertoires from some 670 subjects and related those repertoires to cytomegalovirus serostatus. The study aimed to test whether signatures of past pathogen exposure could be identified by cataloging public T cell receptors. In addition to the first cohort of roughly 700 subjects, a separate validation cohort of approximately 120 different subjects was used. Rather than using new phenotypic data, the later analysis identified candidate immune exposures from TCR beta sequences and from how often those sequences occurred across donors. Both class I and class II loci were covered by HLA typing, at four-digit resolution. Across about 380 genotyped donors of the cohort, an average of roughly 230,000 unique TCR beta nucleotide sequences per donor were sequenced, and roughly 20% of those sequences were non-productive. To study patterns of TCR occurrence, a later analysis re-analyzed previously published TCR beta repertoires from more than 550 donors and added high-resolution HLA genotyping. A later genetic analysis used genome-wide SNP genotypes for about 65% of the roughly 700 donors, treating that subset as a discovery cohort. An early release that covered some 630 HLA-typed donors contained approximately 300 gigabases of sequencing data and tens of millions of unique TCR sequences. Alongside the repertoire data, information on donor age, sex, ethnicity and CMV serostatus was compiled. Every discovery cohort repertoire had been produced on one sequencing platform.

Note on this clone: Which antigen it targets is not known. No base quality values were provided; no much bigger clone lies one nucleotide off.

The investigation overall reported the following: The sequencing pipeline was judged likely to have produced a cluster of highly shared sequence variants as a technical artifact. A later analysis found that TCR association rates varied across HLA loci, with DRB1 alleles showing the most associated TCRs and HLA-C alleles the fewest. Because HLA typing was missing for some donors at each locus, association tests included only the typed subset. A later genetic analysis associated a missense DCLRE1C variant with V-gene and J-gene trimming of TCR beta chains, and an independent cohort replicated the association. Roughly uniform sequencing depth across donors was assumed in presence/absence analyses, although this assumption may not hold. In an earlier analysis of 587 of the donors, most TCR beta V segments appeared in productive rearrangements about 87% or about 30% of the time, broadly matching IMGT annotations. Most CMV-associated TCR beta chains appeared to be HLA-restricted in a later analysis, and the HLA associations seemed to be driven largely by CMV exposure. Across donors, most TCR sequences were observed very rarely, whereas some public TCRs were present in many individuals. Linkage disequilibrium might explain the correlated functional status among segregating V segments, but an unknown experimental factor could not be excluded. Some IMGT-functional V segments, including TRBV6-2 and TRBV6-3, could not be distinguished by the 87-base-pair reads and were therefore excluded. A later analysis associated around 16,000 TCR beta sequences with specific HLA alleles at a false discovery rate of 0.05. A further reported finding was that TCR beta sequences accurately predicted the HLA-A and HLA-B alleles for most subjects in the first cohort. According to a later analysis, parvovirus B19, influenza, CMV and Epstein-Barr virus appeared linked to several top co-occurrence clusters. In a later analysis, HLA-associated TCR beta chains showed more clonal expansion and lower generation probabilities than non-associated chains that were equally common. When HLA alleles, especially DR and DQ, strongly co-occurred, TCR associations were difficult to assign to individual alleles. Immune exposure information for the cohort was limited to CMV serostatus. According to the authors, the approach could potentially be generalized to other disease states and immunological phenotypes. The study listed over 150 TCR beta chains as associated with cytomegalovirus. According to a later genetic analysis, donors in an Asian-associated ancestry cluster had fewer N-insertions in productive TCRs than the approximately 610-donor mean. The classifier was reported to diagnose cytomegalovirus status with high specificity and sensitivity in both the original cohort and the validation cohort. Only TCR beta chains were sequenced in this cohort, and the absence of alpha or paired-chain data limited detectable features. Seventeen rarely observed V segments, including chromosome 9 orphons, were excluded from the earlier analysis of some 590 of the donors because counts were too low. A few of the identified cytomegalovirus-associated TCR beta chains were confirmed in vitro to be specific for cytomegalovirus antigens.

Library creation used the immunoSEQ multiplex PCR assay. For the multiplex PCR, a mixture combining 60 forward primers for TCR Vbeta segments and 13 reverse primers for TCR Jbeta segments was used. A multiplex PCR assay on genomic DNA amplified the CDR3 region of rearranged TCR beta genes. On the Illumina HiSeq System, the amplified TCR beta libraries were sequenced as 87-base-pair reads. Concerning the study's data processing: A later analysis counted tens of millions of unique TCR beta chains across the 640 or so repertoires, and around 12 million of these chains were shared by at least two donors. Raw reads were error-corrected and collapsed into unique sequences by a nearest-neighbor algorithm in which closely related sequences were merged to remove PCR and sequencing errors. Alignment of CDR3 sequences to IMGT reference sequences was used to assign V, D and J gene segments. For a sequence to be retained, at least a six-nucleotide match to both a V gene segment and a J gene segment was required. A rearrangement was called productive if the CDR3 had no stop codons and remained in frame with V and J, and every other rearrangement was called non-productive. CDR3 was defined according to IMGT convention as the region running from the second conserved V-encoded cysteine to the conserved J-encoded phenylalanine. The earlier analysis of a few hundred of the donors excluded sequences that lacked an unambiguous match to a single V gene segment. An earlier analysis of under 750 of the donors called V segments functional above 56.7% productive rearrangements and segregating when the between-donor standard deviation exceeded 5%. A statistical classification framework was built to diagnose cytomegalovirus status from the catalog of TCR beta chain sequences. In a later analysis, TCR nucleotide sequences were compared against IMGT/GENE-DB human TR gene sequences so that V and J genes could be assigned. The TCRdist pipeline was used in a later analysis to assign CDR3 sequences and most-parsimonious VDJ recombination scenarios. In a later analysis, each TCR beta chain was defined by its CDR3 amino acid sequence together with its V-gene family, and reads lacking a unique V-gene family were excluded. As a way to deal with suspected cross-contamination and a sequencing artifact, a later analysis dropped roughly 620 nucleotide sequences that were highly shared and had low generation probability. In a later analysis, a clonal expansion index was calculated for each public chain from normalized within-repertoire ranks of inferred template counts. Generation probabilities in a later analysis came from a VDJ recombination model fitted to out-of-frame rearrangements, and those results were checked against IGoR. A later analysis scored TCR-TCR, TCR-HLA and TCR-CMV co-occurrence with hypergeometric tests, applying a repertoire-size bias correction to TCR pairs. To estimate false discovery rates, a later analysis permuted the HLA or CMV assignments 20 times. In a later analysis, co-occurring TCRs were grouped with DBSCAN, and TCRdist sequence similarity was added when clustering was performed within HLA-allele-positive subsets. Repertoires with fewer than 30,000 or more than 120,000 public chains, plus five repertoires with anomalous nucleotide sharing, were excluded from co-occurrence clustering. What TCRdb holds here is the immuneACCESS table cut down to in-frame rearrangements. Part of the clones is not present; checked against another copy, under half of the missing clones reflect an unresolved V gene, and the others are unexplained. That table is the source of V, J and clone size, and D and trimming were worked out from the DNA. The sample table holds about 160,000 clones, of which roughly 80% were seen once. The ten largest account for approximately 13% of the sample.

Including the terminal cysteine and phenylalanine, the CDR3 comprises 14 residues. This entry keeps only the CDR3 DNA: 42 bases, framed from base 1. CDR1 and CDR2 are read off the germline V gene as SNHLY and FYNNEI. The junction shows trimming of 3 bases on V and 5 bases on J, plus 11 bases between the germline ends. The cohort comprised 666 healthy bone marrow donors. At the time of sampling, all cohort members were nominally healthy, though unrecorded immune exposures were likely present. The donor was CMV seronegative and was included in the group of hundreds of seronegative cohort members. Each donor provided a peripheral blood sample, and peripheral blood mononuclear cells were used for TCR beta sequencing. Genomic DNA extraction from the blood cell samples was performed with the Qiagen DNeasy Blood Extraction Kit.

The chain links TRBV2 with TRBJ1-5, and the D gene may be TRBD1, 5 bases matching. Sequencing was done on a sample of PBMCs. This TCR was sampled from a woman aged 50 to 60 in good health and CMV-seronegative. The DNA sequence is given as TGTGCCAGCAGTGACAGGGCTGCAGATCAGCCCCAGCATTTT. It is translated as CASSDRAADQPQHF.